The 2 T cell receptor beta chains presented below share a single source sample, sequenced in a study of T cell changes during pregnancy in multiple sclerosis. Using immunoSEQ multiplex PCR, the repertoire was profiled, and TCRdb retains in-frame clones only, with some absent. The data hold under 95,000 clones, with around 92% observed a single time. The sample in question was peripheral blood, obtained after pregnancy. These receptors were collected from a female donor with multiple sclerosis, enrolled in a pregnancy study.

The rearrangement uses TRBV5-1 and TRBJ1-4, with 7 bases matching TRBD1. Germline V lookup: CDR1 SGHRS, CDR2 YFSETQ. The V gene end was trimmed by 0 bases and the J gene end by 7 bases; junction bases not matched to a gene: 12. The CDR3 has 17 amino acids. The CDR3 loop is CASSLEGQSGRAEKLFF. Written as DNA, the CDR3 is TGCGCCAGCAGCTTGGAGGGACAGTCTGGAAGGGCTGAAAAACTGTTTTTT.

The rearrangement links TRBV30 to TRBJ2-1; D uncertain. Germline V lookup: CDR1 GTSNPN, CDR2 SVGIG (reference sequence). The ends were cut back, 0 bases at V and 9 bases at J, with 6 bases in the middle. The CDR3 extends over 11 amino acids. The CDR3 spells CAWSVRVEQFF. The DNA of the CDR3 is TGTGCCTGGAGTGTACGGGTTGAGCAGTTCTTC.